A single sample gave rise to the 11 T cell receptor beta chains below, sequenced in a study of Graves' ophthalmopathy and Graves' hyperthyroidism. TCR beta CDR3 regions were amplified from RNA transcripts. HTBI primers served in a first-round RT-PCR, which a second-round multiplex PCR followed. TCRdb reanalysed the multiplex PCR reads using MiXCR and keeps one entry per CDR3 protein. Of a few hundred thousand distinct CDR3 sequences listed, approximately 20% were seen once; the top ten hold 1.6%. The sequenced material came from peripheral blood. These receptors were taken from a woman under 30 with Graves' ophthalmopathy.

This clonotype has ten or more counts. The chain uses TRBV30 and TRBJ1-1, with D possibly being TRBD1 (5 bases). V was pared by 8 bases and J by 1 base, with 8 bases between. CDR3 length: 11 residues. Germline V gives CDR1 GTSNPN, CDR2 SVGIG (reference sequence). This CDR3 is CAGGANTEAFF. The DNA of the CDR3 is TGTGCCGGGGGTGCGAACACTGAAGCTTTCTTT.

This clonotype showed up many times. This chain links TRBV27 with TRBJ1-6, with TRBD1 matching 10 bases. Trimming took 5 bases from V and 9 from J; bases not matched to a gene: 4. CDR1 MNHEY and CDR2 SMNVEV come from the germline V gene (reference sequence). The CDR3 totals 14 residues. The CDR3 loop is CASSMTGGSSPLHF. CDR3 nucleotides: TGTGCCAGCAGTATGACAGGGGGCAGTTCACCCCTCCACTTT.

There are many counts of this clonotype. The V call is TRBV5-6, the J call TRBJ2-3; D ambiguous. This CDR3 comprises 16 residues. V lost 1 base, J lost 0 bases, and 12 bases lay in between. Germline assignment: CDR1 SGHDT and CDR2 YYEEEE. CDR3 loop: CASSLRVNPSTDTQYF. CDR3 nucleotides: TGTGCCAGCAGCTTGAGGGTTAACCCTAGCACAGATACGCAGTATTTT.

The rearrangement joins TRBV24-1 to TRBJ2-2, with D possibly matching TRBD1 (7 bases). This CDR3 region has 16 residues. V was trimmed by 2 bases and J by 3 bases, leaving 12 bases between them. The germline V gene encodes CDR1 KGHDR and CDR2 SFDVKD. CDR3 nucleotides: TGTGCCACCAGTGATTCAGACAGGGAGGACACCGGGGAGCTGTTTTTT. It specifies CATSDSDREDTGELFF.

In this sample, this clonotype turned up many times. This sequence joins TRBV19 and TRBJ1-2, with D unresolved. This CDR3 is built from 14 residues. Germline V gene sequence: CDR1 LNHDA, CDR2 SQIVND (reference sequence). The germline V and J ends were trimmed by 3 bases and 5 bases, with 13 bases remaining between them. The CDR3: CASSIPETRYGYTF. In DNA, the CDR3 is TGTGCCAGTAGTATCCCGGAGACCCGATATGGCTACACCTTC.

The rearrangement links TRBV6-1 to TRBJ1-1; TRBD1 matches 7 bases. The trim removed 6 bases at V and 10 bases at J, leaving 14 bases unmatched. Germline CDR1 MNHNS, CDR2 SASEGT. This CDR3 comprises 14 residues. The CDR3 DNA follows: TGTGCCAGCAGAGCGCCGCGGACAGGCGGCCGAGCTTTCTTT. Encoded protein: CASRAPRTGGRAFF.

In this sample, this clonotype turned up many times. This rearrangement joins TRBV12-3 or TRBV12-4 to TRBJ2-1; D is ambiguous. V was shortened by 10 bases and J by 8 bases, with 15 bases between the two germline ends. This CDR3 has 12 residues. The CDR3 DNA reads TGTGCCAACTCCATCATGCCGGATGAGCAGTTCTTC. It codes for CANSIMPDEQFF.

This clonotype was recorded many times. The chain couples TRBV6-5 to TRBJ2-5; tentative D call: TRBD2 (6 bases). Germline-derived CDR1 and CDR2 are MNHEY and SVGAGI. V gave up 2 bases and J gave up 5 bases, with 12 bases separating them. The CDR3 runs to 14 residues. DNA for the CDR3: TGTGCCAGCAGTTACAGGGGCCGGGGGGAGACCCAGTACTTC. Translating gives CASSYRGRGETQYF.

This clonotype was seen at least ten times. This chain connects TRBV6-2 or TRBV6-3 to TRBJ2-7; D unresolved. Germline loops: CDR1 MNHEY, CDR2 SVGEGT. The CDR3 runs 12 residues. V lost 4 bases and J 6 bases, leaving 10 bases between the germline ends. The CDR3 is CASSSPRIEQYF. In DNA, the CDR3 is TGTGCCAGCAGTTCCCCCAGGATCGAGCAGTACTTC.

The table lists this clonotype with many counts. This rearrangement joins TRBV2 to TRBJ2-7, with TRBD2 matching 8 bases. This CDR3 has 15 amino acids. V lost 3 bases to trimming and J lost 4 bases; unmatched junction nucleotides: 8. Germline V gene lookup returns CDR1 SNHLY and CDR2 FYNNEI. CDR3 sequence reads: CASSDPGTRKYEQYF. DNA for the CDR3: TGTGCCAGCAGTGACCCCGGGACTAGGAAATACGAGCAGTACTTC.

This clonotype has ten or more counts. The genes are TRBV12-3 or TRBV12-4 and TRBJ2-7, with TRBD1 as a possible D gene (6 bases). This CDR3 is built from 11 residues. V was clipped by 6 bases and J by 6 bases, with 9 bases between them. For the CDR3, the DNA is TGTGCCAGCAGACAGGGAGCCGAGCAGTACTTC. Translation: CASRQGAEQYF.